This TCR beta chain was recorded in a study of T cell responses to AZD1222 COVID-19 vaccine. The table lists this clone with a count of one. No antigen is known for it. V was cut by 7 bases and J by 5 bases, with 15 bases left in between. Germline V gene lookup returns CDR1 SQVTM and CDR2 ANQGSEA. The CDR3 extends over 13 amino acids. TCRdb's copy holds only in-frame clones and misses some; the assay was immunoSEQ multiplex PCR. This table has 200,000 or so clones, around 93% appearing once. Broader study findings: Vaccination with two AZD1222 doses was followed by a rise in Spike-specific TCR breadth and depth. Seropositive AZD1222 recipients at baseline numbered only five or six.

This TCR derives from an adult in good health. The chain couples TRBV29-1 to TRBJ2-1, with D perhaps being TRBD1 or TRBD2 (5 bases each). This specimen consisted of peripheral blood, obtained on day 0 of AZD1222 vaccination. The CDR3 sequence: CSARDGRNNEQFF. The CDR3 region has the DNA TGCAGCGCCCGGGACGGAAGAAACAATGAGCAGTTCTTC.